The 27 T cell receptor beta chains reported below all come from one sample, sequenced in a study of spatial heterogeneity in lung cancer. TCRdb re-derived calls from the 5' RACE reads in MiXCR, one entry per CDR3 protein. Of 8,000 to 9,000 distinct CDR3 sequences listed, roughly 4.5% were seen once; the top ten hold over 25%. Time point defined: sample taken at primary tumor resection. Whole RNA, isolated from tumor, nontumor lung or frozen PBMC, was sequenced without prior sorting. The specimen was PBMCs, collected at surgery. The receptors come from a male donor with early-stage non-small cell lung cancer.

This clonotype is judged medium-sized (0.01 to 0.1%). This beta chain is an unintended read in a library built for alpha chains; its size means little. The chain uses TRBV7-6 and TRBJ2-1; perhaps TRBD1 as D (6 bases). The germline CDR1 and CDR2 sequences are SGHVS and FNYEAQ. The V and J ends lost 4 bases and 9 bases respectively, with 13 bases between them. CDR3 length: 13 residues. The CDR3 DNA sequence: TGTGCCAGCAGCTCATACAGGGTGATTGAGCAGTTCTTC. Protein: CASSSYRVIEQFF. Variable domain in full (rest from reference TRBV7-6 and TRBJ2-1): GAGVSQSPRYKVTKRGQDVALRCDPISGHVSLYWYRQALGQGPEFLTYFNYEAQQDKSGLPNDRFSAERPEGSISTLTIQRTEQRDSAMYRCASSSYRVIEQFFGPGTRLTVL.

This clonotype was counted only a few times. This beta chain represents an off-target read in a library built for alpha chains; its size is of limited meaning. The chain joins TRBV29-1 to TRBJ1-2; the D is unclear. Germline V gives CDR1 SQVTM, CDR2 ANQGSEA. This CDR3 comprises 11 residues. Trimming took 6 bases from V and 7 from J, leaving 12 bases between them. CDR3 protein: CSVSLGPGYTF. The CDR3 DNA is TGCAGCGTGTCTCTCGGGCCTGGCTACACCTTC.

Relative to its sample, this clonotype is medium-sized. A library made for alpha chains picked up this beta chain off target, so its size means little. The V gene is TRBV10-3, the J gene TRBJ2-1; 7 bases map to TRBD2. The CDR3 spans 14 residues. J lost 7 bases, V lost 2 bases, and 5 bases had no gene match. CDR1 and CDR2 from the germline V gene are ENHRY and SYGVKD. The CDR3 protein is CAISEGGGANEQFF. Here the CDR3 DNA reads TGTGCCATCAGTGAGGGCGGGGGAGCAAATGAGCAGTTCTTC.

This clonotype was counted ten times or more. Within a library made for alpha chains, this beta chain is off target, and its count is uninformative. The chain employs TRBV30 and TRBJ1-2, with D uncertain. Germline V gives CDR1 GTSNPN, CDR2 SVGIG (reference sequence). CDR3 size: 14 residues. V lost 4 bases and J 1 base, leaving 13 bases between the germline ends. In DNA, the CDR3 is TGTGCCTGGACTCAAGGACGGTATAACTATGGCTACACCTTC. Protein product: CAWTQGRYNYGYTF.

This clonotype was detected ten times or more. Within a library made for alpha chains, this beta chain is off target, and its count is uninformative. V and J are TRBV20-1 and TRBJ1-5; TRBD1 agrees at 12 bases. CDR1 DFQATT and CDR2 SNEGSKA come from the germline V gene (reference sequence). V lost 6 bases to trimming and J lost 7 bases; unmatched junction nucleotides: 1. The CDR3 loop spans 12 amino acids. Written as DNA, the CDR3 is TGCAGTGCAGGGACAGGGGGCCAGCCCCAGCATTTT. This encodes CSAGTGGQPQHF.

On this clonotype itself: This beta chain turned up in a library designed for alpha chains; as an off-target read, its abundance says little. The chain links TRBV19 to TRBJ1-5; D is ambiguous. V was clipped by 3 bases and J by 3 bases, with 18 bases between them. The CDR3 is 17 residues long. Germline CDR1 and CDR2: LNHDA and SQIVND (reference sequence). This chain's CDR3 is CASSIPGREANNQPQHF. The CDR3 nucleotides are TGTGCCAGTAGTATCCCTGGGCGGGAGGCGAACAATCAGCCCCAGCATTTT.

This clonotype was seen repeatedly, ten times or more. The library was prepared for alpha chains; this beta chain is a stray read, so its frequency means little. V and J are TRBV5-1 and TRBJ2-1, with 7 positions matching TRBD1. This CDR3 comprises 14 residues. Germline V gene lookup returns CDR1 SGHRS and CDR2 YFSETQ. Trimming took 5 bases from V and 9 from J; bases not matched to a gene: 11. CDR3 bases: TGCGCCAGCAGAGGACTTCCAGGGGGTGTTGAGCAGTTCTTC. Residues: CASRGLPGGVEQFF.

Many counts were recorded for this clonotype. A library prepared for alpha chains yielded this beta chain as an off-target read; its size is of little meaning. The chain combines TRBV10-3 with TRBJ2-7; D not resolved. Germline CDR1 ENHRY, CDR2 SYGVKD. The CDR3 is 12 residues long. V lost 5 bases, J lost 1 base, and 6 bases lay in between. CDR3 loop: CAISPSSYEQYF. CDR3 bases: TGTGCCATCAGTCCCTCGTCCTACGAGCAGTACTTC.

This clonotype was counted many times. Little can be read into the size of this beta chain, an off-target read in a library designed for alpha chains. The chain joins TRBV9 to TRBJ2-5; D assignment may be TRBD1 or TRBD2 (5 bases each). Germline values: CDR1 SGDLS, CDR2 YYNGEE. The CDR3 is made up of 15 amino acids. V lost 3 bases and J 5 bases, leaving 17 bases between the germline ends. The CDR3 protein is CASSDRDGWGETQYF. Written as DNA, the CDR3 is TGTGCCAGCAGCGACCGGGACGGCTGGGGGGAGACCCAGTACTTC.

This clonotype showed up many times. Compared with germline, one end of the junction differs, possibly owing to a read error. This beta chain is a stray read from a library made for alpha chains; its abundance is not meaningful. The V gene is TRBV3-1, the J gene TRBJ2-5; the D gene is possibly TRBD2 (7 bases). The CDR3 has 15 amino acids. Germline-derived CDR1 and CDR2 are LGHDT and YNNKEL (reference sequence). DNA for the CDR3: TGTGCCAGCACCCAACGAGGGGGGGGAGAAGAGACCCAGTACTTC. Encoded protein: CASTQRGGGEETQYF.

This clonotype was counted many times. For a library built for alpha chains, this beta chain is a stray read; little rests on its size. CDR3 residues: CASSLDPPGGITDTQYF. The CDR3 DNA reads as TGCGCCAGCAGCTTGGATCCACCCGGAGGTATCACAGATACGCAGTATTTT. The chain joins TRBV5-1 to TRBJ2-3; a weak D match, TRBD2 (5 bases). The V and J ends lost 0 bases and 2 bases respectively, with 16 bases between them. The CDR3 consists of 17 residues. Germline V gene lookup returns CDR1 SGHRS and CDR2 YFSETQ. Drawing the rest from reference TRBV5-1 and TRBJ2-3, the complete variable domain is KAGVTQTPRYLIKTRGQQVTLSCSPISGHRSVSWYQQTPGQGLQFLFEYFSETQRNKGNFPGRFSGRQFSNSRSEMNVSTLELGDSALYLCASSLDPPGGITDTQYFGPGTRLTVL.

This clonotype was found a few times. In a library made to pick up alpha chains, this beta chain is a stray read with a size that means little. This chain connects TRBV4-1 to TRBJ2-5; D gene unclear. Germline V lookup: CDR1 MGHRA, CDR2 YSYEKL. CDR3 length: 12 residues. Trimming stripped 0 bases from V and 7 bases from J, with 6 bases between. CDR3 sequence reads: CASSQDRMTQYF. The CDR3 nucleotides are TGCGCCAGCAGCCAAGATAGGATGACCCAGTACTTC.

This clonotype is judged medium-sized. Since it is a stray read in a library aimed at alpha chains, this beta chain has a size that is not meaningful. The chain employs TRBV7-9 and TRBJ2-7; the match to TRBD1 covers 7 bases. The CDR3 loop spans 13 amino acids. V shed 5 bases and J 3 bases; nucleotides not matched to a gene: 4. Germline V gives CDR1 SEHNR, CDR2 FQNEAQ (reference sequence). The CDR3 region is CASSKHRGYEQYF. CDR3 DNA: TGTGCCAGCAGCAAACACAGGGGCTACGAGCAGTACTTC.

This clonotype is medium-sized in the sample. Because this beta chain is a stray read in a library intended to capture alpha chains, its abundance should not be given much weight. The chain has TRBV11-2 and TRBJ2-5; D might be TRBD1 or TRBD2, each matching 5 bases. This CDR3 has 16 amino acids. Germline-derived CDR1 and CDR2 are SGHAT and FQNNGV. Trimming took off 5 bases at V and 5 bases at J, with 21 bases between the two ends. DNA for the CDR3: TGTGCCAGCAGCCTCGGGGCTTACGTTAGTCGGGAGACCCAGTACTTC. This codes for CASSLGAYVSRETQYF. Complete variable domain (other parts from reference TRBV11-2 and TRBJ2-5): EAGVAQSPRYKIIEKRQSVAFWCNPISGHATLYWYQQILGQGPKLLIQFQNNGVVDDSQLPKDRFSAERLKGVDSTLKIQPAKLEDSAVYLCASSLGAYVSRETQYFGPGTRLLVL.

This clonotype was counted many times. This beta chain is an unintended read in a library built for alpha chains; its size means little. The V call is TRBV25-1, the J call TRBJ1-1, with TRBD1 as a possible D gene (5 bases). The germline CDR1 and CDR2 sequences are MGHDK and SYGVNS. V lost 5 bases and J lost 4, with 8 bases in between. CDR3 length equals 12 residues. CDR3: CASSQGPTEAFF. The CDR3 nucleotides read TGTGCCAGCAGTCAGGGTCCCACTGAAGCTTTCTTT.

This clonotype has ten or more counts. Because this beta chain is a stray read in a library intended to capture alpha chains, its abundance should not be given much weight. This chain joins TRBV19 and TRBJ2-1; 7 nucleotides agree with TRBD1. Trimming took 1 base from V and 10 from J; bases not matched to a gene: 1. Germline V gene sequence: CDR1 LNHDA, CDR2 SQIVND (reference sequence). The CDR3 loop spans 12 amino acids. The CDR3 here is CASSIGGQEQFF. DNA for the CDR3: TGTGCCAGTAGTATAGGGGGACAGGAGCAGTTCTTC.

On this clonotype itself: This beta chain was picked up by a library intended for alpha chains and is off target, so its count carries little meaning. This CDR3 is CASSPWRSGGTYNEQFF. The CDR3 region has the DNA TGCGCCAGCAGCCCGTGGCGTAGCGGGGGGACTTACAATGAGCAGTTCTTC. This chain connects TRBV4-1 to TRBJ2-1; TRBD2 matches at 10 bases. The V gene's germline CDR1 is MGHRA and CDR2 YSYEKL. Losses at the gene ends were 4 bases for V and 4 bases for J; bases not matched to a gene: 10. CDR3 size: 17 residues.

Sample share makes this clonotype medium-sized (0.01 to 0.1%). The library was designed around alpha chains, so this beta chain is a stray read whose abundance carries little weight. This rearrangement joins TRBV3-1 to TRBJ1-5; TRBD1 agrees at 8 bases. The CDR3 is 15 residues long. After removal of 3 bases from V and 8 bases from J, the junction contained 9 bases not matched to a gene. Germline-derived CDR1 and CDR2 are LGHDT and YNNKEL (reference sequence). The CDR3: CASSQSPGGEKPQHF. Written as DNA, the CDR3 is TGTGCCAGCAGCCAGTCGCCAGGGGGCGAGAAGCCCCAGCATTTT. Drawing the rest from reference TRBV3-1 and TRBJ1-5, the complete variable domain is DTAVSQTPKYLVTQMGNDKSIKCEQNLGHDTMYWYKQDSKKFLKIMFSYNNKELIINETVPNRFSPKSPDKAHLNLHINSLELGDSAVYFCASSQSPGGEKPQHFGDGTRLSIL.

In regard to this clonotype: The library was prepared for alpha chains; this beta chain is a stray read, so its frequency means little. The genes are TRBV4-2 and TRBJ2-7, with TRBD2 identical over 8 bases. CDR1 is LGHNA, CDR2 YNFKEQ, per germline. The CDR3 extends over 13 amino acids. V was clipped by 4 bases and J by 2 bases; unmatched bases: 1. The CDR3 nucleotides are TGTGCCAGCAGCCCGGGACTAGCCTACGAGCAGTACTTC. It yields the protein CASSPGLAYEQYF.

In its sample, this clonotype was seen many times. This beta chain is a stray read from a library made for alpha chains; its abundance is not meaningful. The chain's CDR3 is CASSEKGPNQPQHF. The CDR3 DNA reads as TGTGCCAGCAGTGAAAAAGGGCCCAATCAGCCCCAGCATTTT. The chain recombines TRBV25-1 with TRBJ1-5; D ambiguous. Per germline, CDR1 MGHDK and CDR2 SYGVNS. Trimming pared 2 bases from V and 3 bases from J, leaving 8 bases between. This CDR3 contains 14 residues.

This clonotype has ten or more counts. This beta chain appears as a stray read in a library generated for alpha chains; its size is not informative. The chain carries TRBV20-1 and TRBJ2-5; no clear D. This CDR3 comprises 11 residues. Germline CDR1 reads DFQATT; CDR2 reads SNEGSKA (reference sequence). V shed 6 bases and J shed 0 bases, with 5 bases lying between them. The CDR3 DNA reads TGCAGTGCGGAGTACCAAGAGACCCAGTACTTC. This gives the protein CSAEYQETQYF.

Regarding this clonotype: A library made for alpha chains picked up this beta chain off target, so its size means little. The chain carries TRBV12-3 or TRBV12-4 and TRBJ1-5; unclear D gene. This CDR3 contains 13 residues. The germline V and J ends were trimmed by 7 bases and 3 bases, with 10 bases remaining between them. The CDR3 region is CASKGRSNQPQHF. DNA of the CDR3: TGTGCCAGCAAGGGTAGGTCCAATCAGCCCCAGCATTTT.

This clonotype is labeled medium-sized. As an off-target read in a library built for alpha chains, this beta chain has a frequency of little significance. This chain uses TRBV3-1 with TRBJ1-1, with unresolved D. V was cut by 1 base and J by 6 bases, with 15 bases left in between. The CDR3 runs 15 residues. In germline, CDR1 is LGHDT, CDR2 YNNKEL (reference sequence). CDR3 in amino acids: CASSQVNLIRPEAFF. CDR3 nucleotide sequence: TGTGCCAGCAGCCAAGTGAATTTGATAAGGCCTGAAGCTTTCTTT.

This clonotype was seen many times. This beta chain was picked up by a library intended for alpha chains and is off target, so its count carries little meaning. V is TRBV13 and J is TRBJ1-3, with D unclear. V lost 6 bases and J 4 bases, leaving 16 bases between the germline ends. CDR1 and CDR2 from the germline V gene are PRHDT and FYEKMQ (reference sequence). CDR3 length: 15 residues. The CDR3 reads CASSPIDFRGNTIYF. The CDR3 DNA is TGTGCCAGCAGTCCTATCGACTTTAGAGGAAACACCATATATTTT.

This clonotype has ten or more counts. This beta chain slipped into a library made for alpha chains as a stray read, so its size is not meaningful. This chain uses TRBV12-3 or TRBV12-4 with TRBJ2-2, with D unclear. The length of the CDR3 is 13 residues. V dropped 8 bases and J dropped 1 base, with 8 bases sitting between them. The chain's CDR3 is CASGSGNTGELFF. In nucleotides, the CDR3 is TGTGCCAGCGGCTCAGGGAACACCGGGGAGCTGTTTTTT.

Regarding this clonotype: A single base separates this from a much larger clone, so it may be a read error. Because the library targeted alpha chains, this beta chain is an off-target read whose size means little. This chain connects TRBV5-1 to TRBJ1-1, with a weak D call TRBD1 (6 bases). V was clipped by 6 bases and J by 5 bases, with 23 bases between them. The CDR3 has 16 amino acids. CDR1 is SGHRS and CDR2 is YFSETQ in the germline V gene. The CDR3 DNA sequence: TGCGCCAGCAACGAGTCACAGGGTTTGGTGCGGACTGAAGCTTTCTTT. Residues: CASNESQGLVRTEAFF.

In this sample, this clonotype turned up many times. Within a library made for alpha chains, this beta chain is off target, and its count is uninformative. The chain has TRBV2 and TRBJ2-7; D is unresolved. Germline values: CDR1 SNHLY, CDR2 FYNNEI. The germline V and J ends were trimmed by 7 bases and 4 bases, with 20 bases remaining between them. The length of the CDR3 is 15 residues. The CDR3: CASTRMVGFGYEQYF. The CDR3 nucleotides are TGTGCCAGCACCCGAATGGTAGGCTTCGGTTACGAGCAGTACTTC.